This T cell receptor (beta chain) was retrieved from a study of regulatory T cells in long-lasting Graves disease. Overall study results and limits: Segments TRBV28, TRBJ1-2 and TRBJ2-5 showed preferential usage in persistent disease.

Both iRepertoire HTBI primers and Arm-PCR of CDR3 regions were used to build the TCR beta libraries. A single record per CDR3 protein comes from TCRdb applying MiXCR to the multiplex PCR reads. The sample lists 380,000 or so distinct CDR3 sequences; about 16% were seen once. In its sample, this clonotype was seen many times. Its matching antigen is unknown. Indicated time point: newly diagnosed GD, antithyroid drugs for less than 3 months. With RNA extracted from PBMCs as input, the TCR library was made. CDR1 and CDR2 from the germline V gene are MDHEN and SYDVKM. The CDR3 consists of 13 residues. V shed 7 bases and J shed 0 bases, with 9 bases lying between them. The sample was also linked to a second study, of T cells in Graves' hyperthyroidism and ophthalmopathy.

The source was peripheral blood mononuclear cells (PBMCs), collected at new diagnosis, from a patient treated with antithyroid drugs. The origin of this receptor is a woman aged 18-30 years with Graves disease. The V and J genes are TRBV28 and TRBJ1-1, with D hard to call. For the CDR3, the DNA is TGTGCCAGCATCCCGAAGGTGAACACTGAAGCTTTCTTT. It is translated as CASIPKVNTEAFF.